Shown below are 21 T cell receptor beta chains from a single sample sequenced in a study of T cell changes during pregnancy in multiple sclerosis. The protocol was immunoSEQ multiplex PCR, while the TCRdb copy is restricted to in-frame clones and leaves out a portion. In the table there are 70,000 to 95,000 clones, just over 90% of which are singletons. Sequencing used CD4+ T cells from peripheral blood mononuclear cells, obtained in the second trimester of pregnancy. These receptor sequences come from a female donor with multiple sclerosis, enrolled in a pregnancy study.

This clone was seen more than once but under ten times. The chain has TRBV28 and TRBJ2-7; 13 bases agree with TRBD2. The CDR3 consists of 15 residues. J gave up 4 bases and V 6 bases, and 6 bases lay outside the gene matches. Germline CDR1 MDHEN, CDR2 SYDVKM. In DNA, the CDR3 is TGTGCCAGCAGAGGACTAGCGGGAGCGAGGTACGAGCAGTACTTC. It specifies CASRGLAGARYEQYF.

This clone was recorded once. The chain employs TRBV5-1 and TRBJ2-5; D is unresolved. This CDR3 is built from 13 residues. The germline V gene has CDR1 SGHRS and CDR2 YFSETQ. V lost 4 bases and J 5 bases, leaving 12 bases between the germline ends. CDR3 sequence reads: CASSVRVRETQYF. In DNA form, the CDR3 reads TGCGCCAGCAGCGTCCGGGTGAGGGAGACCCAGTACTTC.

V and J are TRBV4-3 and TRBJ2-3; 11 bases match TRBD1. The CDR3 consists of 16 residues. The germline gives CDR1 LGHNA, CDR2 YSLEER. Losses at the gene ends were 3 bases for V and 3 bases for J; bases not matched to a gene: 5. The CDR3 loop reads CASSQDRGRRTDTQYF. As DNA, the CDR3 is TGCGCCAGCAGCCAGGACAGGGGGCGGCGTACAGATACGCAGTATTTT.

The table lists this clone with a count of one. The genes are TRBV18 and TRBJ2-1; TRBD2 aligns across 9 bases. The CDR3 runs 20 residues. Trimming took 5 bases from V and 6 from J; bases not matched to a gene: 23. In germline, CDR1 is KGHSH, CDR2 LQKENI. CDR3 sequence reads: CASSTRGQALTSGTRNEQFF. CDR3 bases: TGTGCCAGCTCAACAAGAGGTCAGGCTCTGACTAGCGGCACCCGCAATGAGCAGTTCTTC.

V is TRBV7-2 and J is TRBJ1-1; 10 nucleotides line up with TRBD1. This CDR3 region has 17 residues. J gave up 0 bases and V 5 bases, and 9 bases lay outside the gene matches. CDR1 is SGHTA, CDR2 FQGNSA, per germline. CDR3 coding DNA: TGTGCCAGCAGCCCCATGGGACAGGGGCACATGAACACTGAAGCTTTCTTT. This sequence encodes CASSPMGQGHMNTEAFF.

The chain joins TRBV7-6 to TRBJ2-7; TRBD2 might be the D (5 bases). Trimming stripped 5 bases from V and 4 bases from J, with 15 bases between. This CDR3 has 14 amino acids. Looked up from germline, CDR1 is SGHVS and CDR2 is FNYEAQ. The CDR3 DNA sequence: TGTGCCAGCAGCCCTGGACCTGGCGGGTACGAGCAGTACTTC. Translation: CASSPGPGGYEQYF.

The chain carries TRBV28 and TRBJ1-5, with D possibly TRBD1 on 6 matching bases. CDR3 length: 14 amino acids. V was pared by 7 bases and J by 6 bases, with 16 bases between. CDR1 is MDHEN and CDR2 is SYDVKM in the germline V gene. The CDR3 nucleotides are TGTGCCAGCACCAGGATTGACAGGACTCAGCCCCAGCATTTT. This translates into CASTRIDRTQPQHF.

V and J are TRBV5-1 and TRBJ1-1; D remains unclear. V gave up 1 base and J gave up 0 bases, with 7 bases separating them. Germline V gene data show CDR1 as SGHRS and CDR2 as YFSETQ. The CDR3 runs to 14 residues. The CDR3 sequence: CASSLSGVNTEAFF. The CDR3 nucleotides read TGCGCCAGCAGCTTGTCCGGGGTGAACACTGAAGCTTTCTTT.

The chain joins TRBV27 to TRBJ1-1; 12 nucleotides line up with TRBD1. Germline assignment: CDR1 MNHEY and CDR2 SMNVEV (reference sequence). The V segment lost 8 bases and the J segment 0 bases; nucleotides outside the gene matches: 13. This CDR3 region has 18 residues. The CDR3 loop reads CASGRRDRGLVMNTEAFF. The CDR3 DNA sequence: TGTGCCAGCGGACGGAGGGACAGGGGGCTGGTTATGAACACTGAAGCTTTCTTT.

The chain links TRBV19 to TRBJ2-2, with TRBD2 as a possible D gene (5 bases). The CDR3 is 12 residues long. In germline, CDR1 is LNHDA, CDR2 SQIVND (reference sequence). V was clipped by 7 bases and J by 5 bases, with 8 bases between them. CDR3 amino acids: CASKRRTGELFF. The CDR3 region has the DNA TGTGCCAGTAAACGGAGGACCGGGGAGCTGTTTTTT.

This clone was counted a single time. The chain couples TRBV29-1 to TRBJ2-7; D is ambiguous. Germline V gene sequence: CDR1 SQVTM, CDR2 ANQGSEA. The V end lost 0 bases, the J end lost 2 bases, and 5 bases lay between the germline ends. CDR3 length: 12 amino acids. CDR3 sequence reads: CSVEDPPYEQYF. Here the CDR3 DNA reads TGCAGCGTTGAAGATCCTCCCTACGAGCAGTACTTC.

This clone has just one count. The chain carries TRBV29-1 and TRBJ2-3, with TRBD2 identical over 9 bases. The CDR3 spans 13 residues. Germline loops: CDR1 SQVTM, CDR2 ANQGSEA. With 7 bases clipped from V and 6 bases from J, the junction kept 8 bases outside the gene matches. The CDR3 is CSGVSGGWDTQYF. CDR3 coding DNA: TGCAGCGGGGTTAGCGGGGGATGGGATACGCAGTATTTT.

The chain carries TRBV6-5 and TRBJ2-2, with D tentatively TRBD2 (6 bases). This CDR3 is built from 14 residues. The germline V gene encodes CDR1 MNHEY and CDR2 SVGAGI. Trimming cost V 6 bases and J 4 bases, with 12 bases left between them. Here the CDR3 reads CASRTGRSTGELFF. Written as DNA, the CDR3 is TGTGCCAGCAGAACTGGGAGGTCCACCGGGGAGCTGTTTTTT.

This clone was found once. The chain carries TRBV6-5 and TRBJ2-1, with TRBD2 matching over 13 bases. The CDR3 consists of 15 residues. Germline lookup yields CDR1 MNHEY and CDR2 SVGAGI. V was clipped by 7 bases and J by 4 bases; unmatched bases: 4. The CDR3 DNA follows: TGTGCCAGCACCGAGACTAGCGGGGGGTACAATGAGCAGTTCTTC. This sequence encodes CASTETSGGYNEQFF.

This chain connects TRBV19 to TRBJ1-5, with D possibly matching TRBD1 (6 bases). V was trimmed by 3 bases and J by 0 bases, leaving 18 bases between them. Germline assignment: CDR1 LNHDA and CDR2 SQIVND (reference sequence). This CDR3 is built from 18 residues. Written as DNA, the CDR3 is TGTGCCAGTAGTATCGAAAAGAACAGGGAAAATAGCAATCAGCCCCAGCATTTT. Amino acid sequence: CASSIEKNRENSNQPQHF.

The chain joins TRBV7-9 to TRBJ2-2; 8 nucleotides line up with TRBD2. This CDR3 has 19 amino acids. The J segment lost 3 bases and the V segment lost 5 bases, leaving 17 bases of the junction unmatched. CDR1 is SEHNR, CDR2 FQNEAQ, per germline (reference sequence). DNA for the CDR3: TGTGCCAGCAGCCCGAATCGACTAGACGGTAGCGGGGACACCGGGGAGCTGTTTTTT. This encodes CASSPNRLDGSGDTGELFF. Drawing the rest from reference TRBV7-9 and TRBJ2-2, the complete variable domain is DTGVSQNPRHKITKRGQNVTFRCDPISEHNRLYWYRQTLGQGPEFLTYFQNEAQLEKSRLLSDRFSAERPKGSFSTLEIQRTEQGDSAMYLCASSPNRLDGSGDTGELFFGEGSRLTVL.

This chain uses TRBV2 with TRBJ2-7; 10 nucleotides align to TRBD1. The CDR3 loop spans 13 amino acids. The V gene end was trimmed by 4 bases and the J gene end by 5 bases; junction bases not matched to a gene: 2. Germline CDR1 reads SNHLY; CDR2 reads FYNNEI. The chain's CDR3 is CASSGDRGHEQYF. CDR3 sequence (DNA): TGTGCCAGCAGTGGGGACAGGGGCCACGAGCAGTACTTC.

The chain carries TRBV7-8 and TRBJ2-7, with a weak D call TRBD1 (5 bases). V was clipped by 3 bases and J by 3 bases, with 9 bases between them. Germline CDR1 and CDR2: SGHVS and FQNEAQ. The CDR3 is 13 amino acids. DNA of the CDR3: TGTGCCAGCAGCTTTATAAGGGGCTACGAGCAGTACTTC. Encoded protein: CASSFIRGYEQYF.

The rearrangement links TRBV9 to TRBJ1-5; D is perhaps TRBD1 (6 bases). The CDR3 length is 15 residues. Trimming shortened V by 0 bases and J by 3 bases, and 10 bases separated the two germline ends. The germline V gene encodes CDR1 SGDLS and CDR2 YYNGEE. CDR3 DNA sequence: TGTGCCAGCAGCGTAGCGGGGGGCCTCAATCAGCCCCAGCATTTT. It codes for CASSVAGGLNQPQHF. The full variable domain, with the rest looked up from reference TRBV9 and TRBJ1-5, is DSGVTQTPKHLITATGQRVTLRCSPRSGDLSVYWYQQSLDQGLQFLIQYYNGEERAKGNILERFSAQQFPDLHSELNLSSLELGDSALYFCASSVAGGLNQPQHFGDGTRLSIL.

V usage is TRBV5-5 and J usage is TRBJ2-2, with unresolved D. This CDR3 comprises 13 residues. V dropped 2 bases and J dropped 8 bases, with 10 bases sitting between them. Germline V CDR1 and CDR2: SGHKS, YYEKEE (reference sequence). This chain's CDR3 is CASSFASSGELFF. The CDR3 DNA reads as TGTGCCAGCAGCTTCGCTAGTTCTGGGGAGCTGTTTTTT.

This clone appeared a few times. The chain is built from TRBV28 and TRBJ1-2, with D tentatively TRBD1 (5 bases). This CDR3 region has 13 residues. Germline lookup yields CDR1 MDHEN and CDR2 SYDVKM. V gave up 2 bases and J gave up 4 bases, with 8 bases separating them. CDR3 DNA: TGTGCCAGCAGTTTACAGGGTTTCTATGGCTACACCTTC. Translation gives CASSLQGFYGYTF.